This T cell receptor (beta chain) was retrieved from a study of cytomegalovirus exposure and HLA in healthy donors. Study-level results: It was taken for granted in presence/absence analyses that sequencing depth across donors was roughly uniform. It was 150 to 200 TCR beta chains that were listed as cytomegalovirus-associated. Among donors in an Asian-associated ancestry cluster, a later analysis reportedly found fewer N-insertions than the approximately 700-donor mean. An apparent linkage of common viral pathogens to several of the most significant clusters emerged in a later analysis.

Remarks on this clone: Its target is not known.

Germline values: CDR1 MNHEY, CDR2 SMNVEV (reference sequence). J lost 12 bases, V lost 4 bases, and 4 bases had no gene match. The CDR3 has 14 amino acids. PCR involved 60 Vbeta and 13 Jbeta primers. Generated by immunoSEQ multiplex PCR, the TCRdb table keeps only in-frame clones and is missing some. The sample lists about 150,000 clones; 79% were seen once. The receptor's source is a man aged 40-49 years in good health and CMV-seropositive. The chain couples TRBV27 to TRBJ2-3; 16 nucleotides line up with TRBD2. Input material: PBMCs. This CDR3 reads CASSSGLAGGGQYF. In DNA form, the CDR3 reads TGTGCCAGCAGTTCGGGACTAGCGGGAGGGGGCCAGTATTTT.